These T cell receptor beta chains were read from a single sample in a study of blood T cell repertoires in COVID-19. TCRdb's table, derived via immunoSEQ multiplex PCR, lists solely in-frame clones and lacks some. This table holds some 300,000 clones, nearly 90% found once. Material: peripheral blood. Receptor source: a woman aged 40 to 50 with COVID-19, enrolled during active disease. The CDR3 runs from the conserved cysteine through the conserved F or W. D genes are given only for firm matches. Only part of the rows carry a size: once, few, many, or a class if the clone is expanded.

-	TRBV6-2/TRBV6-3	TRBJ1-1	-	CASSFGQFLTMNTEAFF	TGTGCCAGCAGTTTCGGACAGTTCCTCACTATGAACACTGAAGCTTTCTTT
TRBD2	TRBV5-1	TRBJ2-5	-	CASSFMGGQETQYF	TGCGCCAGCAGCTTCATGGGGGGGCAAGAGACCCAGTACTTC
-	TRBV18	TRBJ1-3	-	CASSPLGSEGNTIYF	TGTGCCAGCTCACCCCTAGGAAGTGAAGGAAACACCATATATTTT
-	TRBV7-2	TRBJ2-2	-	CASRFRLGGTGELFF	TGTGCCAGCAGATTTAGACTAGGCGGCACCGGGGAGCTGTTTTTT
TRBD1	TRBV3-1/TRBV3-2	TRBJ2-7	-	CASRRGQGATYEQYF	TGTGCCAGCAGGCGGGGACAGGGGGCTACCTACGAGCAGTACTTC
TRBD1	TRBV27	TRBJ2-7	-	CASSYSGTGVSYEQYF	TGTGCCAGCAGTTATAGCGGGACAGGGGTTTCATACGAGCAGTACTTC
TRBD1	TRBV4-1	TRBJ1-1	-	CASSLGPGQGDTEAFF	TGCGCCAGCAGCCTTGGCCCCGGACAGGGAGACACTGAAGCTTTCTTT
-	TRBV7-3	TRBJ1-4	-	CASSRGRNEKLFF	TGTGCCAGCAGCAGGGGAAGAAATGAAAAACTGTTTTTT
-	TRBV15	TRBJ1-1	-	CATSRDQLGQSEAFF	TGTGCCACCAGCAGAGATCAATTGGGACAATCTGAAGCTTTCTTT
-	TRBV15	TRBJ1-4	-	CATSRDGVATNEKLFF	TGTGCCACCAGCAGAGACGGAGTTGCAACTAATGAAAAACTGTTTTTT
-	TRBV15	TRBJ1-1	-	CATSRDAGSLNTEAFF	TGTGCCACCAGCAGAGATGCCGGGAGTTTGAACACTGAAGCTTTCTTT
TRBD1	TRBV10-3	TRBJ1-1	-	CAISDQGNRGLTEAFF	TGTGCCATCAGTGACCAGGGAAACAGGGGGTTGACTGAAGCTTTCTTT
TRBD1	TRBV6-4	TRBJ1-6	-	CASRDGQGYNSPLHF	TGTGCCAGCAGAGATGGACAGGGCTATAATTCACCCCTCCACTTT
-	TRBV5-6	TRBJ2-7	few	CASSLAQGEQYF	TGTGCCAGCAGCTTGGCCCAGGGAGAGCAGTACTTC
TRBD1	TRBV27	TRBJ1-4	once	CASSLGTATNEKLFF	TGTGCCAGCAGTTTAGGGACAGCTACTAATGAAAAACTGTTTTTT
-	TRBV5-6	TRBJ1-5	-	CASSLYSNQPQHF	TGTGCCAGCAGCTTGTATAGCAATCAGCCCCAGCATTTT
-	TRBV19	TRBJ2-7	-	CASSITGGFYEQYF	TGTGCCAGTAGTATTACTGGGGGCTTCTACGAGCAGTACTTC
-	TRBV30	TRBJ1-2	-	CALMRGLANYGYTF	TGTGCCTTAATGCGGGGGCTAGCTAACTATGGCTACACCTTC
-	TRBV12-2	TRBJ2-1	-	CASRLEEIAGNNEQFF	TGTGCAAGTCGCTTAGAAGAGATAGCGGGTAACAATGAGCAGTTCTTC
TRBD2	TRBV25-1	TRBJ2-3	-	CASSEGLASTDTQYF	TGTGCCAGCAGTGAGGGACTAGCTTCCACAGATACGCAGTATTTT
-	TRBV18	TRBJ1-2	-	CASSPRSRGANYGYTF	TGTGCCAGCTCACCACGGTCGCGGGGGGCGAACTATGGCTACACCTTC
TRBD1	TRBV5-1	TRBJ1-3	-	CASSLAVGGYSGNTIYF	TGCGCCAGCAGCTTGGCCGTAGGGGGCTACTCTGGAAACACCATATATTTT
TRBD2	TRBV9	TRBJ2-7	-	CASSVDLAGAHEQYF	TGTGCCAGCAGCGTAGATCTAGCGGGAGCCCACGAGCAGTACTTC
TRBD1	TRBV29-1	TRBJ2-2	-	CSAGTGNTGELFF	TGCAGCGCCGGGACAGGAAACACCGGGGAGCTGTTTTTT
TRBD2	TRBV5-1	TRBJ2-3	-	CASSLAGTSGTDTQYF	TGCGCCAGCAGCTTGGCCGGGACTAGCGGTACAGATACGCAGTATTTT
-	TRBV5-6	TRBJ2-5	-	CASSNRAQETQYF	TGTGCCAGCAGCAACAGGGCCCAAGAGACCCAGTACTTC
TRBD2	TRBV19	TRBJ2-1	-	CASTATGLAGAPSLYNEQFF	TGTGCCAGTACTGCCACTGGACTAGCGGGGGCCCCCTCCCTTTACAATGAGCAGTTCTTC
-	TRBV7-2	TRBJ2-3	-	CASSYRGSDTQYF	TGTGCCAGCAGCTACCGGGGTTCAGATACGCAGTATTTT
-	TRBV28	TRBJ1-1	-	CASMPTWGDYSSNSNTEAFF	TGTGCCAGCATGCCTACTTGGGGGGATTATAGTAGCAATTCGAACACTGAAGCTTTCTTT
-	TRBV6-2/TRBV6-3	TRBJ2-7	-	CASSYVARGYEQYF	TGTGCCAGCAGTTACGTGGCCAGGGGCTACGAGCAGTACTTC
-	TRBV2	TRBJ1-2	-	CASRTVRGPSYGYTF	TGTGCCAGTCGGACAGTCCGAGGGCCATCCTATGGCTACACCTTC
TRBD1	TRBV7-9	TRBJ1-1	-	CASSLGGTGNTEAFF	TGTGCCAGCAGCTTAGGCGGGACAGGGAACACTGAAGCTTTCTTT
-	TRBV28	TRBJ2-7	-	CAVGQPEYEQYF	TGTGCGGTAGGACAACCTGAATACGAGCAGTACTTC
TRBD1	TRBV29-1	TRBJ1-2	-	CSAGTGGKGGYTF	TGCAGCGCCGGGACAGGGGGCAAAGGTGGCTACACCTTC
-	TRBV12-5	TRBJ2-1	-	CASGLGNRDGEQFF	TGTGCTAGTGGTTTGGGAAACAGGGACGGGGAGCAGTTCTTC
-	TRBV11-2	TRBJ2-1	many	CASSPLANEQFF	TGTGCCAGCAGCCCTCTGGCTAATGAGCAGTTCTTC
-	TRBV5-6	TRBJ1-6	-	CASSLGQNSPLHF	TGTGCCAGCAGCTTGGGTCAGAATTCACCCCTCCACTTT
-	TRBV5-6	TRBJ2-7	-	CASTAGPDEQYF	TGTGCCAGCACGGCGGGTCCGGACGAGCAGTACTTC
-	TRBV9	TRBJ2-2	-	CASSVSSGELFF	TGTGCCAGCAGCGTTAGTTCCGGGGAGCTGTTTTTT
-	TRBV11-2	TRBJ2-3	few	CASSFPPGGGYTDTQYF	TGTGCCAGCAGCTTCCCCCCGGGGGGCGGTTACACAGATACGCAGTATTTT
-	TRBV9	TRBJ1-4	-	CASSVAGVVLATNEKLFF	TGTGCCAGCAGCGTAGCAGGGGTAGTCCTGGCAACTAATGAAAAACTGTTTTTT
-	TRBV5-1	TRBJ2-1	-	CASSSPERKNNEQFF	TGCGCCAGCAGCTCCCCCGAGCGAAAAAACAATGAGCAGTTCTTC
TRBD1	TRBV19	TRBJ1-2	-	CASSILTGGFYGYTF	TGTGCCAGTAGTATACTGACAGGGGGCTTCTATGGCTACACCTTC
TRBD1	TRBV28	TRBJ2-7	-	CASSLRQGVAYEQYF	TGTGCCAGCAGTTTGCGACAGGGGGTAGCCTACGAGCAGTACTTC
TRBD2	TRBV5-4	TRBJ2-2	once	CASSPRTAGDTGELFF	TGTGCCAGCAGCCCGAGGACAGCGGGAGACACCGGGGAGCTGTTTTTT
-	TRBV6-5	TRBJ1-1	-	CASSYRQPNTEAFF	TGTGCCAGCAGTTATCGACAGCCTAACACTGAAGCTTTCTTT
TRBD1	TRBV14	TRBJ2-7	few	CASSQALQGHEQYF	TGTGCCAGCAGCCAAGCCCTACAGGGGCACGAGCAGTACTTC
TRBD1	TRBV3-1/TRBV3-2	TRBJ1-1	once	CASSQTERGQRTEAFF	TGTGCCAGCAGCCAAACCGAGAGGGGGCAAAGGACTGAAGCTTTCTTT
-	TRBV4-1	TRBJ1-2	once	CASSQVPGVNYGYTF	TGCGCCAGCAGCCAAGTACCGGGGGTTAACTATGGCTACACCTTC
TRBD2	TRBV5-1	TRBJ2-5	-	CASSGGLAGGSGTQYF	TGCGCCAGCAGCGGTGGACTAGCGGGGGGGTCCGGGACCCAGTACTTC
-	TRBV11-3	TRBJ2-3	-	CASSFSLPTDTQYF	TGTGCCAGCAGCTTCTCCCTTCCCACAGATACGCAGTATTTT
-	TRBV4-3	TRBJ1-2	-	CASRHQAGGVNYGYTF	TGCGCCAGCAGACACCAAGCGGGGGGGGTTAACTATGGCTACACCTTC
-	TRBV14	TRBJ2-1	-	CASSQELYNEQFF	TGTGCCAGCAGCCAAGAATTGTATAATGAGCAGTTCTTC
-	TRBV7-2	TRBJ1-6	few	CASSPQSVGNSPLHF	TGTGCCAGCAGCCCCCAGAGCGTTGGTAATTCACCCCTCCACTTT